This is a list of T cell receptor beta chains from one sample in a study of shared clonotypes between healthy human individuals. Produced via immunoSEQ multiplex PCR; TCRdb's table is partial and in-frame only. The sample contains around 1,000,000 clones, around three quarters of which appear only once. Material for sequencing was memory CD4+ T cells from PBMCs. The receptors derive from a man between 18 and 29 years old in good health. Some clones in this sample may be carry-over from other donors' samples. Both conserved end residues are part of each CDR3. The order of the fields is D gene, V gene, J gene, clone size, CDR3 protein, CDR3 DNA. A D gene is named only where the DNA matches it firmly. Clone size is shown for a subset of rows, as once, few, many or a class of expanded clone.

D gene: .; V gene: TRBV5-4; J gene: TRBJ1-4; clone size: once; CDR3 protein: CASSFALGDEKLFF; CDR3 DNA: TGTGCCAGCAGCTTCGCTTTGGGGGATGAAAAACTGTTTTTT
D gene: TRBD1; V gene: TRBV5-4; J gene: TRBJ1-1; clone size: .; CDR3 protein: CASSLGGQGGNTEAFF; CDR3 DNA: TGTGCCAGCAGCTTGGGAGGACAGGGAGGGAACACTGAAGCTTTCTTT
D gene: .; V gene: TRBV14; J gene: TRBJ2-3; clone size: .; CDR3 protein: CASSQGNGDTQYF; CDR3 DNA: TGTGCCAGCAGCCAAGGAAACGGGGATACGCAGTATTTT
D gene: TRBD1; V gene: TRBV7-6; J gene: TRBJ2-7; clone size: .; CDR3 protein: CASSHRTGGIEQYF; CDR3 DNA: TGTGCCAGCAGCCATAGGACAGGGGGCATCGAGCAGTACTTC
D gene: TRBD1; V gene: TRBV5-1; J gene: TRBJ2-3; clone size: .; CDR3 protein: CASSPVDRVVGTQYF; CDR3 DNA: TGCGCCAGCAGCCCCGTAGACAGGGTGGTCGGTACGCAGTATTTT
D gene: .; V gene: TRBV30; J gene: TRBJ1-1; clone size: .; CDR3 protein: CAWSVVGVEAFF; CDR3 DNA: TGTGCCTGGAGTGTAGTGGGAGTGGAAGCTTTCTTT
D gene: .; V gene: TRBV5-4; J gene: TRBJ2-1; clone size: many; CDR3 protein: CASSSRSSYNEQFF; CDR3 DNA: TGTGCCAGCAGCTCGAGGAGCTCCTACAATGAGCAGTTCTTC
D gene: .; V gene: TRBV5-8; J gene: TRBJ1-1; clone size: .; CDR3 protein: CASTPTGNTEAFF; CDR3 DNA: TGTGCCAGCACCCCGACTGGTAACACTGAAGCTTTCTTT
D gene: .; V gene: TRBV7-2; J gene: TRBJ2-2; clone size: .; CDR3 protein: CASSFSIGELFF; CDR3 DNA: TGTGCCAGCAGCTTTTCTATCGGGGAGCTGTTTTTT
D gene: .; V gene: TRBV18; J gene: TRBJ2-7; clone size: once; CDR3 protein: CASSPSRQVSSYEQYF; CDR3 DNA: TGTGCCAGCTCACCTTCCCGACAGGTCAGCTCCTACGAGCAGTACTTC
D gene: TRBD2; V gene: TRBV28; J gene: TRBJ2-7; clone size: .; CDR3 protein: CASSLVTSGTYEQYF; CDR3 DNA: TGTGCCAGCAGTTTAGTAACTAGCGGTACCTACGAGCAGTACTTC
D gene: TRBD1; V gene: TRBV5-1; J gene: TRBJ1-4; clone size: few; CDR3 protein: CASSRDSATNEKLFF; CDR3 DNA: TGCGCCAGCAGCAGGGACAGTGCAACTAATGAAAAACTGTTTTTT
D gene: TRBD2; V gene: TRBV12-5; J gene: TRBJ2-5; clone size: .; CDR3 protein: CASGLDSVRPEGLAGEETQYF; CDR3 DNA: TGTGCTAGTGGTTTGGACAGTGTGAGACCTGAAGGACTAGCGGGAGAAGAGACCCAGTACTTC
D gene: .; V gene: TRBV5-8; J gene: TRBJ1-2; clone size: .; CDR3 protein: CASSFNWLGYTF; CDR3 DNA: TGTGCCAGCAGCTTTAACTGGTTGGGCTACACCTTC
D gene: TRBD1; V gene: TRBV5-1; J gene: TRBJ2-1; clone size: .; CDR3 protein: CASSLDRGNIINEQFF; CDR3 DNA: TGCGCCAGCAGCTTGGACAGGGGGAACATTATCAATGAGCAGTTCTTC
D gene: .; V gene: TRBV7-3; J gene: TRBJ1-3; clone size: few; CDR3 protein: CASSLNAGNTIYF; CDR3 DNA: TGTGCCAGCAGCTTAAACGCTGGAAACACCATATATTTT
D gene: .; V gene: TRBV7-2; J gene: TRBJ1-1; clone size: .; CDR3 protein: CASSLAQGGTEAFF; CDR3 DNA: TGTGCCAGCAGCTTAGCGCAGGGAGGCACTGAAGCTTTCTTT
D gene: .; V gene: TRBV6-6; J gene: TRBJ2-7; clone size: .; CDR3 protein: CASSYGVGPSYEQYF; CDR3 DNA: TGTGCCAGCAGTTACGGCGTGGGACCGTCCTACGAGCAGTACTTC
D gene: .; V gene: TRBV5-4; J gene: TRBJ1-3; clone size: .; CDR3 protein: CASSLLVKVHSGNTIYF; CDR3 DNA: TGTGCCAGCAGCTTGTTAGTAAAGGTACACTCTGGAAACACCATATATTTT
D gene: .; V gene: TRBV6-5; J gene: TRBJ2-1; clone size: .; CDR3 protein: CASSSSTRTNEQFF; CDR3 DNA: TGTGCCAGCAGTTCCTCGACCAGGACCAATGAGCAGTTCTTC
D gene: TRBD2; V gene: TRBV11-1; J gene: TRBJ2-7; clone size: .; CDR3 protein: CASSPTGRGSGRWHSEQYF; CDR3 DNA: TGTGCCAGCAGCCCGACGGGGAGGGGATCGGGGAGATGGCATTCCGAGCAGTACTTC
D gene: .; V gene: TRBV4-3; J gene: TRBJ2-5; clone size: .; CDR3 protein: CASSQGVRSETQYF; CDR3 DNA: TGCGCCAGCAGCCAGGGGGTGAGGTCAGAGACCCAGTACTTC
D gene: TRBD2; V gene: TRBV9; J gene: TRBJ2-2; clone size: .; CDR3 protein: CASSPQGRDTGELFF; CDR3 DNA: TGTGCCAGCAGCCCCCAAGGGAGGGACACCGGGGAGCTGTTTTTT
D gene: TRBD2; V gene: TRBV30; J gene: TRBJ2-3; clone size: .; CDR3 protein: CAWSSGLPSFADTQYF; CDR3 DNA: TGTGCCTGGAGTTCGGGACTACCCTCTTTCGCAGATACGCAGTATTTT
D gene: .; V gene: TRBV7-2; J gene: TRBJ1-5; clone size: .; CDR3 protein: CASSTMGDQPQHF; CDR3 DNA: TGTGCCAGCAGCACCATGGGGGATCAGCCCCAGCATTTT
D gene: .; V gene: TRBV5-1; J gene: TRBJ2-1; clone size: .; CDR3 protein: CASSFGLGDEQFF; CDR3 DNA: TGCGCCAGCAGCTTCGGGTTAGGCGATGAGCAGTTCTTC
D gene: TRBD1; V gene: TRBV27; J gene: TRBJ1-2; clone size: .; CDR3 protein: CASSLHPGTDYGYTF; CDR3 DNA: TGTGCCAGCAGTTTACATCCAGGGACAGACTATGGCTACACCTTC
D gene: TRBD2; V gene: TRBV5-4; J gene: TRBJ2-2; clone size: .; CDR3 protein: CASSSATSGRNTGELFF; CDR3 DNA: TGTGCCAGCAGCAGCGCCACTAGCGGGAGGAACACCGGGGAGCTGTTTTTT
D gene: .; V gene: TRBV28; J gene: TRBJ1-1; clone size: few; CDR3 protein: CASSSTGMNTEAFF; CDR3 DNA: TGTGCCAGCAGCTCGACAGGCATGAACACTGAAGCTTTCTTT
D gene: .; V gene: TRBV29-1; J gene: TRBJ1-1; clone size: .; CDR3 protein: CSVARGTGTEAFF; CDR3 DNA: .
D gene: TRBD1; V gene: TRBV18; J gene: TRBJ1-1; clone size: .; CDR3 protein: CASSTGTGAEITEAFF; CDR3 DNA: TGTGCCAGCTCAACCGGGACAGGGGCGGAGATCACTGAAGCTTTCTTT
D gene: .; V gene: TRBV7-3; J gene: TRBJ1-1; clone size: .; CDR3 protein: CASSLKPRDSSGGTEAFF; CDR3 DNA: TGTGCCAGCAGCTTAAAACCCCGCGACAGCTCGGGGGGGACTGAAGCTTTCTTT
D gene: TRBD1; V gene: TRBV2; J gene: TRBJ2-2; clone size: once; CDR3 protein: CASSTTGATTGELFF; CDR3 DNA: TGTGCCAGCAGTACGACAGGGGCAACCACCGGGGAGCTGTTTTTT
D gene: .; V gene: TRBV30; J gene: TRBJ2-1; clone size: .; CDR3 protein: CASRTALYGEQFF; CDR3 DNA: TGTGCCTCCCGGACGGCCCTATATGGTGAGCAGTTCTTC
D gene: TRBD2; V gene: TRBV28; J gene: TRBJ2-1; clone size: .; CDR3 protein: CASSSPSGRASDEQFF; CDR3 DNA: TGTGCCAGCAGTTCTCCTAGCGGGAGGGCCTCGGATGAGCAGTTCTTC
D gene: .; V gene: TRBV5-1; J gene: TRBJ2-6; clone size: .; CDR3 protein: CASATAPTQGANVLTF; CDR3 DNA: TGCGCCAGCGCGACAGCTCCAACCCAGGGGGCCAACGTCCTGACTTTC
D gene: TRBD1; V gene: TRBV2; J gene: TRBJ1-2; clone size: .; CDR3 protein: CASSPGTDYGYTF; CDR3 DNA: TGTGCCAGCAGTCCAGGGACAGACTATGGCTACACCTTC
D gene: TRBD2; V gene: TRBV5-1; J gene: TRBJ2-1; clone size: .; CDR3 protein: CASSFLAGEVSEQFF; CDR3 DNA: TGCGCCAGCAGCTTCCTAGCGGGAGAGGTCTCTGAGCAGTTCTTC
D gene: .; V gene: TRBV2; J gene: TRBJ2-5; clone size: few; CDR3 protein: CASSAQETQYF; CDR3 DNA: TGTGCCAGCAGTGCTCAAGAGACCCAGTACTTC
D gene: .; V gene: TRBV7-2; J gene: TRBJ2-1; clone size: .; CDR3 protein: CASSRQSNEQFF; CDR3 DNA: TGTGCCAGCAGCCGACAGTCCAATGAGCAGTTCTTC
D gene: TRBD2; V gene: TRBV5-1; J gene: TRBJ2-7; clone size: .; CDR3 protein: CASSLAPSGASYEQYF; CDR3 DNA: TGCGCCAGCAGCTTGGCCCCTAGCGGGGCGTCCTACGAGCAGTACTTC
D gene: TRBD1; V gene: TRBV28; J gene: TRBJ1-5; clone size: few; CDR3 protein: CASQRTGVGNQPQHF; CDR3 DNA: TGTGCCAGCCAGCGGACAGGGGTCGGCAATCAGCCCCAGCATTTT
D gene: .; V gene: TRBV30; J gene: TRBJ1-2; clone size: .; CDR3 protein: CAWSVGGAGGYTF; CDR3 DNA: TGTGCCTGGAGTGTCGGGGGCGCGGGTGGCTACACCTTC
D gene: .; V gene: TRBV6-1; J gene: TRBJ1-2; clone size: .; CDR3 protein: CASSVGSDGYTF; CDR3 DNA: TGTGCCAGCAGTGTCGGGTCGGATGGCTACACCTTC
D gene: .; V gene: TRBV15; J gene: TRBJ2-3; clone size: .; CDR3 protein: CATSRDEASVKSTDTQYF; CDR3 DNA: TGTGCCACCAGCAGAGATGAGGCTAGCGTAAAATCGACAGATACGCAGTATTTT
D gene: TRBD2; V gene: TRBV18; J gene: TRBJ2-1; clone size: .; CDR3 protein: CASSPASGSRDEQFF; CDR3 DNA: TGTGCCAGCTCACCGGCTAGCGGGAGTCGTGATGAGCAGTTCTTC
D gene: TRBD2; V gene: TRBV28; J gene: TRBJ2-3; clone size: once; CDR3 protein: CASSSAGGRVDTQYF; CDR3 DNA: TGTGCCAGCAGTTCTGCAGGCGGGAGGGTGGATACGCAGTATTTT
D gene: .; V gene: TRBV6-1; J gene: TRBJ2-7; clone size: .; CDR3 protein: CASSPASSHEQYF; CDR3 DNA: TGTGCCAGCAGCCCAGCCTCCTCCCACGAGCAGTACTTC
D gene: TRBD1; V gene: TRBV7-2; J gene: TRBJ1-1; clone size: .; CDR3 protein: CASSFDRGRGTEAFF; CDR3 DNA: TGTGCCAGCAGCTTCGACAGGGGAAGAGGAACTGAAGCTTTCTTT
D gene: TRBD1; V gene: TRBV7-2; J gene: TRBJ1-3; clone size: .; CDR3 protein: CASSLEVAGGASGNTIYF; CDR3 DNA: TGTGCCAGCAGCTTAGAGGTGGCAGGGGGCGCCTCTGGAAACACCATATATTTT
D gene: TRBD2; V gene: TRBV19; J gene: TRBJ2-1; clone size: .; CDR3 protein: CASSSREIRNEQFF; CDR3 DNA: TGTGCCAGTAGTTCGCGGGAGATCCGGAATGAGCAGTTCTTC
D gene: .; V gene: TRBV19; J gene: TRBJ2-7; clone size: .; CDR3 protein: CASSKAGPSYEQYF; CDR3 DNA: TGTGCCAGTAGTAAGGCAGGGCCATCCTACGAGCAGTACTTC
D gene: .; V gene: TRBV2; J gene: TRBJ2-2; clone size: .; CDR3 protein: CASHPQGPGELFF; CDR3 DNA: TGTGCCAGCCATCCACAGGGTCCCGGGGAGCTGTTTTTT